This entry concerns a single TCR beta chain. The data are from a study of blood T cell repertoires in COVID-19. Sequenced by immunoSEQ multiplex PCR; TCRdb stores in-frame clones only, minus some. This sample has about 6,800 clones; around 85% occur once, and the top ten carry roughly a sixth. CDR3 size: 13 residues. Trimming pared 5 bases from V and 5 bases from J, leaving 9 bases between. Looked up from germline, CDR1 is SGHTA and CDR2 is FQGNSA. This receptor was identified in a human donor in a cohort sampled during active COVID-19. Source material: peripheral blood. The V and J genes are TRBV7-2 and TRBJ2-2; D uncertain. In nucleotides, the CDR3 is TGTGCCAGCAGCCTTATTCGGACCGGGGAGCTGTTTTTT. It specifies CASSLIRTGELFF.